Listed below are T cell receptor beta chains from one sample, sequenced in a study of T cells expressing NK-cell markers. One entry per CDR3 protein, without DNA, is what TCRdb gives after re-calling the 5' RACE reads. The sample holds 500,000 to 600,000 distinct CDR3 sequences. What was sequenced was blood T cells: a sorted CD56 or NKG2C T cell subset, CD4+ or CD8+ T cells, or bulk PBMC T cells (not recorded which). The receptors were sampled from a man younger than 35 in good health. Each CDR3 is given with its conserved first and last residue.

>TRBV6-5|TRBJ2-7
CASSYSMGTDQYF
>TRBV12-3/TRBV12-4|TRBJ2-1
CASSFQGVIYNEQFF
>TRBV28|TRBJ2-1
CASSPTSGRAGNEQFF
>TRBV29-1|TRBJ2-1
CSNLTSGRALEQFF
>TRBV15|TRBJ2-3
CATSRTHTQYF
>TRBV11-2|TRBJ1-3
CASSLRPNPTSGNTIYF
>TRBV4-2|TRBJ1-4
CASSQIATRTPSDEKLFF
>TRBV9|TRBJ1-3
CASSPRGNTIYF
>TRBV7-6|TRBJ2-7
CASSLISHEQYF
>TRBV4-2|TRBJ2-5
CASSQGGAGRGETQYF
>TRBV27|TRBJ1-6
CATRTGGSSPLHF
>TRBV19|TRBJ1-2
CASSTAGTDSTYGYTF
>TRBV4-3|TRBJ1-4
CASSRKGGRLFF
>TRBV11-2|TRBJ2-2
CASSPYRELFF
>TRBV12-3/TRBV12-4|TRBJ2-7
CASSFGPGQSYEQYF
>TRBV7-6|TRBJ2-1
CASSPLESSSYNEQFF
>TRBV7-8|TRBJ1-2
CASSLGGRGKRGYTF
>TRBV7-9|TRBJ2-1
CATLGGTYNEQFF
>TRBV7-2|TRBJ2-7
CASSLMLAGQYEQYF
>TRBV4-3|TRBJ2-7
CASSYQPSGDPYEQYF
>TRBV6-2/TRBV6-3|TRBJ2-1
CASRYRGKEQFF
>TRBV7-9|TRBJ2-1
CASSRRWEGDEQFF
>TRBV10-2|TRBJ2-1
CASSEATKSGSRNEQFF
>TRBV27|TRBJ2-1
CAVVGGNSYNEQFF
>TRBV4-3|TRBJ2-5
CASSQFGGDQETQYF
>TRBV10-3|TRBJ2-1
CAISDSVDYNEQFF
>TRBV3-1|TRBJ2-3
CASSHDPTDTQYF
>TRBV7-8|TRBJ2-2
CASSSPGTSANTGELFF
>TRBV20-1|TRBJ2-1
CSAPGLRSYNEQFF
>TRBV3-1|TRBJ2-1
CASSQEWSLSYNEQFF
>TRBV6-5|TRBJ2-7
CASSYGERSYEQYF
>TRBV20-1|TRBJ2-1
CSARWLDSYNEQFF
>TRBV7-9|TRBJ2-1
CASSPLGWGSTYNEQFF
>TRBV11-2|TRBJ2-5
CASSQGEETQYF
>TRBV29-1|TRBJ1-4
CSYAQGLNEKLFF
>TRBV20-1|TRBJ2-7
CSAVPQNEQYF
>TRBV12-3/TRBV12-4|TRBJ2-5
CASKPLAGGLKTQYF
>TRBV20-1|TRBJ2-1
CSAKVGALLNEQFF
>TRBV6-1|TRBJ1-5
CASSEILDQPQHF
>TRBV4-2|TRBJ2-3
CASSALRADRSRDTQYF
>TRBV5-1|TRBJ2-1
CASSMRQAAYNEQFF
>TRBV20-1|TRBJ2-3
CSARSGSRSDTQYF
>TRBV7-2|TRBJ2-2
CASSKGNTGELFF
>TRBV27|TRBJ2-1
CASSLQKGSRYNEQFF
>TRBV6-5|TRBJ1-2
CASTDRYHGYTF
>TRBV7-9|TRBJ2-5
CASSLGQRKLQETQYF
>TRBV5-1|TRBJ1-4
CASSLRSNEKLFF
>TRBV4-2|TRBJ2-1
CASSQGRQGVQFF